Listed below are T cell receptor beta chains from one sample, sequenced in a study of cytomegalovirus exposure and HLA in healthy donors. The protocol was immunoSEQ multiplex PCR, while the TCRdb copy is restricted to in-frame clones and leaves out a portion. In the table there are 50,000 to 65,000 clones, about 95% of which are singletons. Sequencing input: PBMCs. The receptors were gathered from a young woman in good health and CMV-seropositive. CDR3s include the opening cysteine and the closing phenylalanine or tryptophan. A D gene is named only where the DNA matches it firmly. The listing skips clone size in some rows; elsewhere it reads once, few, many or a size class.

>NA|NA|TRBV4-3|TRBJ1-1
TGCGCCAGCAGCCAAGATCGAAGTGGGGGCTGGAACACTGAAGCTTTCTTT
CASSQDRSGGWNTEAFF
>NA|NA|TRBV6-1|TRBJ1-4
TGTGCCAGCAGTGAACGTACAGGGTTGGAAAAACTGTTTTTT
CASSERTGLEKLFF
>NA|TRBD2|TRBV29-1|TRBJ2-7
TGCAGCGTTGGGGATACTAGCGGATACTCCTACGAGCAGTACTTC
CSVGDTSGYSYEQYF
>NA|NA|TRBV28|TRBJ1-5
TGTGCCAGCAGTTTATCACAGGGAGGCAATCAGCCCCAGCATTTT
CASSLSQGGNQPQHF
>NA|TRBD1|TRBV6-1|TRBJ1-5
TGTGCCAGCGATAGTCCCGGGACAGGGGAGTCGCCCCAGCATTTT
CASDSPGTGESPQHF
>NA|NA|TRBV29-1|TRBJ2-2
TGCAGCACCGATGGGGGCCTAAGGAACACCGGGGAGCTGTTTTTT
CSTDGGLRNTGELFF
>NA|TRBD1|TRBV5-1|TRBJ2-4
TGCGCCAGCAGTTGGACAGGGGCCGGGGACATTCAGTACTTC
CASSWTGAGDIQYF
>NA|TRBD1|TRBV19|TRBJ1-2
TGTGCCAGTAGTATTGGGACAGGGGCGTTTGGCTACACCTTC
CASSIGTGAFGYTF
>NA|TRBD2|TRBV10-3|TRBJ2-3
TGTGCCATCAGTCTTAGCGGGGCGACAGATACGCAGTATTTT
CAISLSGATDTQYF
>NA|NA|TRBV5-6|TRBJ2-7
TGTGCCAGCAGCTTTACCCCAGGGGCGCCGACCCCCTACGAGCAGTACTTC
CASSFTPGAPTPYEQYF
>NA|NA|TRBV7-9|TRBJ1-1
TGTGCCAGCAGCGCGCCTACTGAAGCTTTCTTT
CASSAPTEAFF
>NA|TRBD1|TRBV15|TRBJ1-5
TGTGCCACCAGCAAGGACAGGGTCAATCAGCCCCAGCATTTT
CATSKDRVNQPQHF
>NA|NA|TRBV11-2|TRBJ2-7
TGTGCCAGCAGCTTACAGTACTCCTACGAGCAGTACTTC
CASSLQYSYEQYF
>NA|NA|TRBV7-9|TRBJ2-2
TGTGCCAGCAGTCACGGTGTCGCAGGGGACACCGGGGAGCTGTTTTTT
CASSHGVAGDTGELFF
>NA|TRBD1|TRBV4-2|TRBJ1-1
TGTGCCAGCAGCCCAGAAGCGGGGACAGGCCTTGAAGCTTTCTTT
CASSPEAGTGLEAFF
>NA|TRBD1|TRBV7-9|TRBJ1-5
TGTGCCAGCAGCGGCGATTACGGGACAGGGTTAAATCAGCCCCAGCATTTT
CASSGDYGTGLNQPQHF
>once|NA|TRBV29-1|TRBJ1-2
TGCAGCGTTGGAAATCAGGCGGGGGCGTATGGCTACACCTTC
CSVGNQAGAYGYTF
>NA|TRBD1|TRBV4-2|TRBJ1-4
TGTGCCAGCAGCCAAGATCGGACAGGGGGTGAAAAACTGTTTTTT
CASSQDRTGGEKLFF
>NA|TRBD2|TRBV7-9|TRBJ2-5
TGTGCCAGCAGTTTTCCTCTAGCGGGAGGACTGGAGACCCAGTACTTC
CASSFPLAGGLETQYF
>NA|NA|TRBV28|TRBJ2-7
TGTGCCAGCAGTTTTGGTCCAGGGGCGTCCTACGAGCAGTACTTC
CASSFGPGASYEQYF
>NA|NA|TRBV5-1|TRBJ2-3
TGCGCCAGCAGCACCGGTGGAGACCTCCTTAGCACAGATACGCAGTATTTT
CASSTGGDLLSTDTQYF
>NA|TRBD2|TRBV7-6|TRBJ2-1
TGTGCCAGCAGCGAGACCGGGGCGGGAGGGTACAATGAGCAGTTCTTC
CASSETGAGGYNEQFF
>NA|NA|TRBV23-1|TRBJ2-4
TGCGCCACCCCCATTTCGGGTGAGAAAAACATTCAGTACTTC
CATPISGEKNIQYF
>NA|TRBD2|TRBV10-3|TRBJ2-5
TGTGCCATCCTGCGGGGGGCGGGAGAGACCCAGTACTTC
CAILRGAGETQYF
>NA|NA|TRBV6-6|TRBJ1-5
TGTGCCACTCGGTGGGGGCAGACGGTCGCACAGCCCCAGCATTTT
CATRWGQTVAQPQHF
>NA|NA|TRBV27|TRBJ1-1
TGTGCCAGCAGTTTCGGCGGCAGGGGAATCGCTGAAGCTTTCTTT
CASSFGGRGIAEAFF
>NA|TRBD1|TRBV5-1|TRBJ2-7
TGCGCCAGCAGCTATACCCCGGGACAGGGGGTCGAGCAGTACTTC
CASSYTPGQGVEQYF
>NA|NA|TRBV5-1|TRBJ2-7
TGCGCCAGCAGCGTACTAGCTCGAGACTACGAGCAGTACTTC
CASSVLARDYEQYF
>NA|NA|TRBV5-1|TRBJ1-2
TGCGCCAGCAGCGGTGCCCGGGACAACAATGGCTACACCTTC
CASSGARDNNGYTF
>once|TRBD2|TRBV10-3|TRBJ2-3
TGTGCCATCAGTGCGACAACTAGCGGGGGGCAGAGCACAGATACGCAGTATTTT
CAISATTSGGQSTDTQYF
>NA|TRBD2|TRBV4-1|TRBJ2-7
TGCGCCAGCAGCCAAGAGCCGGGGGGTGGGTACGAGCAGTACTTC
CASSQEPGGGYEQYF